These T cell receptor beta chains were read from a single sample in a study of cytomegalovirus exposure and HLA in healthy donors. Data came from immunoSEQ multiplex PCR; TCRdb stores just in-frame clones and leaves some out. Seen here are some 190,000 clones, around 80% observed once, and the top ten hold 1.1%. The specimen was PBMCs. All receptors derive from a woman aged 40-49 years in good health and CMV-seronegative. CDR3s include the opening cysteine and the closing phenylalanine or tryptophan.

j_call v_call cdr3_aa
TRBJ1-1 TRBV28 CASSSGQGPNTEAFF
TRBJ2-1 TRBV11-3 CASSPALAGASNEQFF
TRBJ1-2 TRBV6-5 CASRQTHYGYTF
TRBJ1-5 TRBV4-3 CASSQDGGRNQPQHF
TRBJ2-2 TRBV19 CASSVGGNTGELFF
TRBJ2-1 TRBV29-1 CSVRTFGRASNEQFF
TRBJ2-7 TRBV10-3 CAIRGLADYEQYF
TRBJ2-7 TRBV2 CASSSLAGVTGEQYF
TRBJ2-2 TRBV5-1 CASSLGTSGAWAGELFF
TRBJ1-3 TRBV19 CASRRGTSGNTIYF
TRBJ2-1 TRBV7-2 CASSLEVAGQGRQFF
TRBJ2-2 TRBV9 CASSTQNTGELFF
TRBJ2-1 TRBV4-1 CASALTGQTNYNEQFF
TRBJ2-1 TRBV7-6 CASSLSREYNEQFF
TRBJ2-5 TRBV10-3 CAISDNDRGETQYF
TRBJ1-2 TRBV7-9 CASSFTGGGGYTF
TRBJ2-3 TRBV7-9 CASSFLDRDRSTQYF
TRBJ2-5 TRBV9 CASSVGSGRGVETQYF
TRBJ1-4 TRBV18 CASSPGDRSERVEKLFF
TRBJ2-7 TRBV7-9 CASSLEAGTYEQYF
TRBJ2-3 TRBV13 CASSLGLSAGGRTDTQYF
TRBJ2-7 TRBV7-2 CASSLEGRLSYEQYF
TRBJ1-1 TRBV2 CASSDPHEGAVFTEAFF
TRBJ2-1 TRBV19 CASSMSAAYNEQFF
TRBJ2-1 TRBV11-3 CASSPDRASYNEQFF
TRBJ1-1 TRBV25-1 CASSVYRGGNTEAFF
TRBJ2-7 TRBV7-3 CASSLDRSSYEQYF
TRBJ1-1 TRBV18 CASSPGDRGKRTEAFF
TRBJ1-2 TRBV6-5 CASSPSGDYGYTF
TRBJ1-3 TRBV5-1 CASSLAGGSGNTIYF
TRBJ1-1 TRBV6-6 CASRMDSLNSGAFF
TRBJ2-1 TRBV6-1 CASSDSYNEQFF
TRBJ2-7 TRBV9 CASSVASVSYEQYF
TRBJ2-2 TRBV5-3 CARRGGPISNTGELFF
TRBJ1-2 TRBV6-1 CASGRTSTNYGYTF
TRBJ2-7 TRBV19 CASSPSGTGGQGYEQYF
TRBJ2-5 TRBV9 CASSVGAGAQETQYF
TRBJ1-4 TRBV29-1 CSAVGSRGATNEKLFF
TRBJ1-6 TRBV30 CAWSWTGENSPLHF
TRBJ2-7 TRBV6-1 CASSEWVGRSYEQYF
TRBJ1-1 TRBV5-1 CASSSPGRATEAFF
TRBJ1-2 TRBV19 CASSKDRANYGYTF
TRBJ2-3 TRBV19 CASAPTGTDTQYF
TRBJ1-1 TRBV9 CASSPRQGARTEAFF
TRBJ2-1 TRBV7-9 CASSRISGRYNEQFF
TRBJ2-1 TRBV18 CASSPPNRVSYNEQFF